One sample yielded the 16 T cell receptor beta chains listed below, sequenced in a study of PD-1 blockade in classical Hodgkin lymphoma. Libraries were prepared by immunoSEQ multiplex PCR; TCRdb keeps only in-frame clonotypes and omits some of them. The data show approximately 43,000 clones, 85% to 90% seen once. Every patient had relapsed following autologous stem cell transplantation, and cohorts differed in brentuximab vedotin exposure. Sequencing was performed on peripheral blood mononuclear cells (PBMCs), taken before the second cycle of nivolumab. These receptors were collected from a human donor with classical Hodgkin lymphoma.

CDR3 in amino acids: CASSFHGQGMHYGYTF. The CDR3 DNA reads TGTGCCAGCAGTTTCCACGGACAGGGGATGCACTATGGCTACACCTTC. The chain carries TRBV27 and TRBJ1-2; 9 bases map to TRBD1. The junction had 8 bases not matched to a gene; V was cut back by 3 bases and J by 3 bases. There are 16 residues in the CDR3. Germline V gene sequence: CDR1 MNHEY, CDR2 SMNVEV (reference sequence).

The rearrangement links TRBV10-3 to TRBJ1-1; D might be TRBD1 (6 bases). V gave up 2 bases and J gave up 1 base, with 17 bases separating them. Looked up from germline, CDR1 is ENHRY and CDR2 is SYGVKD. This CDR3 region has 17 residues. The CDR3 reads CAISEQYTDRQNTEAFF. The DNA of the CDR3 is TGTGCCATCAGTGAGCAGTATACCGACAGGCAGAACACTGAAGCTTTCTTT.

J is TRBJ2-6 and V is TRBV28; possibly TRBD1 for D (5 bases). V lost 5 bases, J lost 0 bases, and 14 bases lay in between. CDR1 and CDR2 from the germline V gene are MDHEN and SYDVKM. The CDR3 spans 17 residues. The DNA for the CDR3 is TGTGCCAGCAGTCCCTTCAGGGTCCACTCTGGGGCCAACGTCCTGACTTTC. Its protein is CASSPFRVHSGANVLTF.

J is TRBJ1-4 and V is TRBV7-9, with TRBD1 matching over 7 bases. Germline-derived CDR1 and CDR2 are SEHNR and FQNEAQ (reference sequence). The CDR3 has 16 residues. V was pared by 0 bases and J by 7 bases, with 8 bases of the junction left unmatched. CDR3 region: CASSLAPTGSREKLFF. The CDR3 DNA is TGTGCCAGCAGCTTAGCTCCGACAGGGTCGCGTGAAAAACTGTTTTTT.

V gene TRBV9 combines with J gene TRBJ2-3; maybe TRBD2 (6 bases). V was clipped by 0 bases and J by 0 bases, with 8 bases between them. Germline values: CDR1 SGDLS, CDR2 YYNGEE. The CDR3 has 15 amino acids. CDR3 sequence: CASSVGLDSTDTQYF. The CDR3 DNA reads TGTGCCAGCAGCGTAGGACTAGATAGCACAGATACGCAGTATTTT. Full variable domain (remainder filled in from reference TRBV9 and TRBJ2-3): DSGVTQTPKHLITATGQRVTLRCSPRSGDLSVYWYQQSLDQGLQFLIQYYNGEERAKGNILERFSAQQFPDLHSELNLSSLELGDSALYFCASSVGLDSTDTQYFGPGTRLTVL.

This chain joins TRBV9 and TRBJ2-7, with a tentative D call TRBD1 (6 bases). The CDR3 covers 14 residues. Germline V gene data show CDR1 as SGDLS and CDR2 as YYNGEE. With 4 bases removed from V and 6 bases from J, the gap between germline ends came to 17 bases. The CDR3 reads CASSPDAGEVEQYF. For the CDR3, the DNA is TGTGCCAGCAGCCCCGATGCAGGGGAAGTCGAGCAGTACTTC.

The CDR3 loop is CASSQEGGGQTQYF. The CDR3 coding sequence is TGTGCCAGCAGCCAAGAAGGGGGCGGACAGACCCAGTACTTC. The chain joins TRBV14 to TRBJ2-5, with TRBD1 matching 7 bases. Germline V gene data show CDR1 as SGHDN and CDR2 as FVKESK. The CDR3 length is 14 residues. The V segment lost 0 bases and the J segment 6 bases; nucleotides outside the gene matches: 4.

V gene TRBV28 combines with J gene TRBJ2-2; 9 nucleotides match TRBD1. This CDR3 is built from 15 residues. J gave up 1 base and V 5 bases, and 2 bases lay outside the gene matches. Per the germline V gene, CDR1 is MDHEN and CDR2 is SYDVKM. The CDR3 reads CASSRDRVNTGELFF. Written as DNA, the CDR3 is TGTGCCAGCAGTCGGGACAGGGTGAACACCGGGGAGCTGTTTTTT.

Written as DNA, the CDR3 is TGTGCCAGCAGCTTAGGGCAGCTTGGAGGCTACACCTTC. Residues: CASSLGQLGGYTF. The chain has TRBV7-9 and TRBJ1-2; D not certain. The V end was cut by 1 base, the J end by 8 bases, with 11 bases between. The V gene's germline CDR1 is SEHNR and CDR2 FQNEAQ (reference sequence). This CDR3 comprises 13 residues.

The table lists this clone with a few counts. This sequence joins TRBV6-5 and TRBJ1-1, with 9 bases that match TRBD1. This CDR3 has 14 residues. CDR1 is MNHEY and CDR2 is SVGAGI in the germline V gene. Losses at the gene ends were 5 bases for V and 1 base for J; bases not matched to a gene: 2. CDR3 region: CASSRTGANTEAFF. The CDR3 coding sequence is TGTGCCAGCAGTAGGACAGGGGCGAACACTGAAGCTTTCTTT.

The chain joins TRBV5-4 to TRBJ2-3, with TRBD1 identical over 10 bases. The ends lost 5 bases at V and 2 bases at J; junction bases unmatched: 2. CDR1 and CDR2 (germline): SGHNT, YYREEE (reference sequence). The CDR3 loop spans 14 amino acids. Here the CDR3 reads CASRDRGNTDTQYF. Here the CDR3 DNA reads TGTGCCAGCAGGGACAGGGGGAACACAGATACGCAGTATTTT.

CDR3 DNA: TGTGCCAGCAGTTTCGGGACATGGGGTGTAGATACGCAGTATTTT. As protein: CASSFGTWGVDTQYF. V usage is TRBV28 and J usage is TRBJ2-3; perhaps TRBD1 as D (6 bases). CDR3 length: 15 residues. Trimming left V 3 bases short and J 5 bases short, with 15 bases between. CDR1 and CDR2 from the germline V gene are MDHEN and SYDVKM.

This rearrangement joins TRBV28 to TRBJ1-4, with 7 bases lining up with TRBD1. Trimming took 5 bases from V and 4 from J; bases not matched to a gene: 7. Germline loops: CDR1 MDHEN, CDR2 SYDVKM. There are 15 residues in the CDR3. CDR3 in DNA: TGTGCCAGCAGTGGGACAGACCTCCATAATGAAAAACTGTTTTTT. Encoded protein: CASSGTDLHNEKLFF.

The chain employs TRBV7-8 and TRBJ1-5; TRBD1 is a possible D gene (6 bases). The length of the CDR3 is 17 residues. V was cut by 7 bases and J by 3 bases, with 22 bases left in between. Germline lookup yields CDR1 SGHVS and CDR2 FQNEAQ. The CDR3 DNA reads as TGTGCCAGCACCCACTCTCCTCGACAGGACCACAATCAGCCCCAGCATTTT. Protein sequence: CASTHSPRQDHNQPQHF. Together with reference TRBV7-8 and TRBJ1-5, the CDR3 gives the full variable domain: GAGVSQSPRYKVAKRGQDVALRCDPISGHVSLFWYQQALGQGPEFLTYFQNEAQLDKSGLPSDRFFAERPEGSVSTLKIQRTQQEDSAVYLCASTHSPRQDHNQPQHFGDGTRLSIL.

This clone has just one count. The rearrangement uses TRBV28 and TRBJ1-1; tentatively, D is TRBD1 (6 bases). Germline-derived CDR1 and CDR2 are MDHEN and SYDVKM. The CDR3 covers 15 residues. Between the trimmed V and J ends, which lost 6 bases and 0 bases, there was a span of 14 bases. The CDR3 nucleotides are TGTGCCAGCAGGAACGGACAGTGGTTGAACACTGAAGCTTTCTTT. Translation gives CASRNGQWLNTEAFF.

CDR3 bases: TGTGCCAGCAGCTTAGACTGGGGTAGCAATCAGCCCCAGCATTTT. Translated, it gives CASSLDWGSNQPQHF. This chain uses TRBV7-9 with TRBJ1-5; unclear D gene. The germline V gene has CDR1 SEHNR and CDR2 FQNEAQ (reference sequence). V lost 1 base and J 0 bases, leaving 7 bases between the germline ends. This CDR3 contains 15 residues.